This T cell receptor (beta chain) was sequenced during a study of OX40 agonist ivuxolimab in advanced cancers. Study-wide background: Ivuxolimab, an antibody acting as an agonist of OX40 (CD134), was used to treat patients. The patients received ivuxolimab by intravenous route every 2 weeks at 0.01 to 10 mg/kg.

Broader study findings: Some patients without response likewise showed low normalized clonal expansion.

The table came from immunoSEQ multiplex PCR; TCRdb's copy has only in-frame clones and leaves some out. The repertoire holds over 30,000 clones, with about 93% as singletons. On this clone: What it recognizes is unknown.

The CDR3 contains 18 residues. The germline gives CDR1 SGHTS, CDR2 YDEGEE. V trimming: 1 base; J trimming: 1 base; junction bases outside the gene matches: 7. Prior autoimmune disease or systemic immunosuppression barred patients. The source was CD4+ or CD8+ T cells sorted from blood, collected in a trial of the OX40 agonist ivuxolimab. The J gene is TRBJ2-3, the V gene TRBV5-8, with 12 bases aligning to TRBD2. The sequence was collected from an adult with an advanced solid tumor such as melanoma, head and neck, liver or kidney cancer. The CDR3 reads CASSLKSSSGGGTDTQYF. The CDR3, as DNA: TGTGCCAGCAGCTTGAAATCCTCTAGCGGGGGGGGCACAGATACGCAGTATTTT.